These 9 T cell receptor beta chains were sequenced from one sample in a study of control samples from healthy donors and cancer patients. Method: immunoSEQ multiplex PCR; TCRdb's copy keeps in-frame clones and lacks some. The table has some 150,000 clones, approximately 94% seen once; the top ten hold roughly 14%. The sequencing input was blood. Every receptor here comes from a man aged 40-55 years in good health.

This clone appeared a single time. This chain connects TRBV7-9 to TRBJ2-7; a weak D match, TRBD2 (5 bases). The V end lost 5 bases, the J end lost 3 bases, and 14 bases lay between the germline ends. Germline CDR1 reads SEHNR; CDR2 reads FQNEAQ (reference sequence). The CDR3 covers 14 residues. Written as DNA, the CDR3 is TGTGCCAGCAGCGCCAAGGACGGGAACTACGAGCAGTACTTC. The encoded protein is CASSAKDGNYEQYF.

The chain is built from TRBV15 and TRBJ2-3; no clear D. V was shortened by 5 bases and J by 0 bases, with 12 bases between the two germline ends. The CDR3 sequence is 15 residues long. CDR1 and CDR2 from the germline V gene are LNHNV and YYDKDF (reference sequence). CDR3 coding DNA: TGTGCCACCAGCCTGACGGCACCTAGCACAGATACGCAGTATTTT. Translating it yields CATSLTAPSTDTQYF.

The genes are TRBV7-9 and TRBJ2-1, with TRBD2 matching 11 bases. V dropped 5 bases and J dropped 8; count of bases not matched to a gene: 14. CDR1 SEHNR and CDR2 FQNEAQ come from the germline V gene (reference sequence). The CDR3 covers 17 residues. CDR3 sequence: CASSPGTSGGMSDEQFF. The CDR3 DNA reads as TGTGCCAGCAGCCCGGGGACTAGCGGTGGAATGTCCGATGAGCAGTTCTTC.

This clone is a singleton in its sample. This rearrangement joins TRBV13 to TRBJ2-3; 11 bases are a match to TRBD1. The CDR3 has 15 amino acids. Germline CDR1 is PRHDT and CDR2 is FYEKMQ (reference sequence). V dropped 7 bases and J dropped 3; count of bases not matched to a gene: 6. CDR3 loop: CASTHRDRGTDTQYF. CDR3 nucleotides: TGTGCCAGCACCCACCGGGACAGGGGGACAGATACGCAGTATTTT. The complete variable domain, with remaining parts taken from reference TRBV13 and TRBJ2-3, reads AAGVIQSPRHLIKEKRETATLKCYPIPRHDTVYWYQQGPGQDPQFLISFYEKMQSDKGSIPDRFSAQQFSDYHSELNMSSLELGDSALYFCASTHRDRGTDTQYFGPGTRLTVL.

The CDR3 protein is CASSEVTGKYEQYF. As DNA, the CDR3 is TGCGCCAGCAGCGAGGTGACAGGGAAATACGAGCAGTACTTC. V gene TRBV5-1 combines with J gene TRBJ2-7, with TRBD1 identical over 7 bases. The CDR3 is 14 residues long. The V segment lost 4 bases and the J segment 4 bases; nucleotides outside the gene matches: 8. Germline V CDR1 and CDR2: SGHRS, YFSETQ.

The chain couples TRBV5-1 to TRBJ1-2; 8 positions agree with TRBD1. Germline loops: CDR1 SGHRS, CDR2 YFSETQ. Unmatched junction bases numbered 3, after V lost 5 bases and J lost 0 bases. CDR3 length: 14 amino acids. The CDR3 sequence: CASRGQGPNYGYTF. The CDR3 DNA follows: TGCGCCAGCAGAGGACAGGGTCCTAACTATGGCTACACCTTC.

The chain employs TRBV5-1 and TRBJ1-3; D is unresolved. This CDR3 comprises 16 residues. V lost 0 bases, J lost 0 bases, and 10 bases lay in between. CDR1 and CDR2 from the germline V gene are SGHRS and YFSETQ. The DNA for the CDR3 is TGCGCCAGCAGCTTGGCCGGCGGTAGCTCTGGAAACACCATATATTTT. Translated, it gives CASSLAGGSSGNTIYF.

The chain combines TRBV4-1 with TRBJ1-5, with 9 bases matching TRBD1. Per germline, CDR1 MGHRA and CDR2 YSYEKL. The V gene end was trimmed by 4 bases and the J gene end by 7 bases; junction bases not matched to a gene: 17. CDR3 length: 18 amino acids. The CDR3: CASSLELTDRGYRQPQHF. The DNA for the CDR3 is TGCGCCAGCAGCCTAGAACTAACGGACAGGGGATATAGACAGCCCCAGCATTTT.

The rearrangement uses TRBV18 and TRBJ1-1, with 7 bases lining up with TRBD1. This CDR3 region has 15 residues. V lost 0 bases to trimming and J lost 3 bases; unmatched junction nucleotides: 4. Germline values: CDR1 KGHSH, CDR2 LQKENI. For the CDR3, the DNA is TGTGCCAGCTCACCACCGGGAGGGGGCCACACTGAAGCTTTCTTT. Amino acid sequence: CASSPPGGGHTEAFF.